Listed below are T cell receptor beta chains from one sample, sequenced in a study of OX40 agonist ivuxolimab in advanced cancers. Some clones are missing from TCRdb's copy, which holds only in-frame ones; the method was immunoSEQ multiplex PCR. The sample holds some 70,000 clones, roughly 87% seen once. Source: CD4+ or CD8+ T cells sorted from blood, taken in a trial of the OX40 agonist ivuxolimab. The receptors originated from an adult with an advanced solid tumor such as melanoma, head and neck, liver or kidney cancer. CDR3s include the opening cysteine and the closing phenylalanine or tryptophan. The D gene is left open where the match is weak. Not every row has a clone size; where given, it reads once, few, many or a size class.

v_call	j_call	clone_size	d_call	cdr3_aa	cdr3_nt
TRBV25-1	TRBJ1-1	-	TRBD1	CASRDRGVTSEAFF	TGTGCCAGCAGGGACAGGGGAGTGACTTCTGAAGCTTTCTTT
TRBV15	TRBJ2-1	-	TRBD1	CATSREGQGRRYEQFF	TGTGCCACCAGCAGAGAAGGACAGGGCCGGCGGTATGAGCAGTTCTTC
TRBV5-3	TRBJ2-1	-	TRBD1	CARSPRTGSYNEQFF	TGTGCCAGAAGCCCTCGGACAGGGAGCTACAATGAGCAGTTCTTC
TRBV5-1	TRBJ2-2	-	TRBD2	CASSLGLAGGITGELFF	TGCGCCAGCAGCTTGGGACTAGCGGGAGGTATCACCGGGGAGCTGTTTTTT
TRBV13	TRBJ2-7	-	-	CASSPKLGALREQYF	TGTGCCAGCAGCCCCAAATTGGGAGCCCTGCGGGAGCAGTACTTC
TRBV11-1	TRBJ1-3	-	TRBD1	CASGADRDSGNTIYF	TGTGCCAGCGGTGCTGACAGGGACTCTGGAAACACCATATATTTT
TRBV9	TRBJ2-5	-	-	CASSVALQETQYF	TGTGCCAGCAGCGTAGCGTTGCAAGAGACCCAGTACTTC
TRBV6-6	TRBJ2-5	-	-	CASSLTVEETQYF	TGTGCCAGCAGCTTAACCGTTGAGGAGACCCAGTACTTC
TRBV29-1	TRBJ2-7	-	-	CSVRGGTAAYEQYF	TGCAGCGTCAGGGGCGGGACAGCTGCCTACGAGCAGTACTTC
TRBV5-4	TRBJ1-4	-	-	CASSGGQSELFF	TGTGCCAGCAGCGGTGGACAGTCAGAACTGTTTTTT
TRBV4-2	TRBJ1-1	-	-	CASSQEGAGGQGLTRTEAFF	TGTGCCAGCAGCCAAGAAGGAGCCGGGGGACAAGGCCTTACGCGCACTGAAGCTTTCTTT
TRBV5-1	TRBJ1-1	-	-	CASSWKGRTEAFF	TGCGCCAGCAGCTGGAAGGGTAGGACTGAAGCTTTCTTT
TRBV4-1	TRBJ1-4	-	TRBD1	CASSTGGTGKEKLFF	TGCGCCAGCAGCACTGGAGGGACAGGAAAGGAAAAACTGTTTTTT
TRBV18	TRBJ2-5	-	-	CASSPPPQGETQYF	TGTGCCAGCTCACCACCCCCCCAGGGAGAGACCCAGTACTTC
TRBV19	TRBJ2-7	-	TRBD2	CASSAEVGLAPYEQYF	TGTGCCAGTAGCGCGGAGGTGGGACTAGCGCCATACGAGCAGTACTTC
TRBV7-2	TRBJ1-2	-	-	CASSLAKVGLTDNYGYTF	TGTGCCAGCAGCTTAGCGAAGGTTGGGTTGACGGATAACTATGGCTACACCTTC
TRBV9	TRBJ2-3	-	TRBD2	CASSFTGTSSDTQYF	TGTGCCAGCAGCTTTACCGGGACTAGCTCAGATACGCAGTATTTT
TRBV19	TRBJ2-3	-	TRBD2	CASSRTSGGDTQYF	TGTGCCAGTAGCCGAACGAGCGGGGGGGATACGCAGTATTTT
TRBV29-1	TRBJ2-3	-	-	CSVEQNRNTQYF	TGCAGCGTTGAACAGAACCGTAATACGCAGTATTTT
TRBV5-1	TRBJ2-3	-	-	CASSEATSTDTQYF	TGCGCCAGCAGCGAAGCGACTAGCACAGATACGCAGTATTTT
TRBV18	TRBJ1-6	few	TRBD1	CASSPGQGGSPLHF	TGTGCCAGCTCACCGGGACAGGGCGGCTCACCCCTCCACTTT
TRBV18	TRBJ1-2	-	-	CASSPSEGTGYGYTF	TGTGCCAGCTCACCATCGGAGGGAACGGGCTATGGCTACACCTTC
TRBV15	TRBJ2-5	once	-	CATSSTGTLGRTQYF	TGTGCCACCAGCAGCACCGGGACACTAGGAAGGACCCAGTACTTC
TRBV7-3	TRBJ2-1	-	TRBD2	CASSRGTSGYNEQFF	TGTGCCAGCAGCCGAGGGACTAGCGGATACAATGAGCAGTTCTTC
TRBV11-1	TRBJ2-1	-	TRBD2	CASSPQNPSGRAVEQFF	TGTGCCAGCAGCCCACAAAACCCCAGCGGGAGGGCTGTTGAGCAGTTCTTC
TRBV5-1	TRBJ2-3	-	-	CASSIRRDSTDTQYF	TGCGCCAGCAGCATCCGGCGGGACAGCACAGATACGCAGTATTTT
TRBV6-6	TRBJ1-4	-	TRBD1	CASSRDRGREKLFF	TGTGCCAGCAGCCGTGACAGGGGCCGTGAAAAACTGTTTTTT
TRBV19	TRBJ2-3	few	TRBD2	CASSSQGAGGPVTQYF	TGTGCCAGTAGTAGCCAAGGTGCGGGGGGGCCGGTTACGCAGTATTTT
TRBV19	TRBJ2-7	once	TRBD1	CASSIGRQGIYEQYF	TGTGCCAGTAGTATCGGTCGACAGGGAATCTACGAGCAGTACTTC
TRBV5-1	TRBJ2-6	-	TRBD1	CASSLDTGGTALTF	TGCGCCAGCAGCTTGGATACAGGGGGTACTGCCCTGACTTTC
TRBV19	TRBJ2-7	-	-	CAVGGRGNYEQYF	TGTGCCGTGGGGGGACGGGGGAACTACGAGCAGTACTTC
TRBV18	TRBJ1-6	few	TRBD1	CASSSRQGDSPLHF	TGTGCCAGCTCAAGCCGACAGGGTGATTCACCCCTCCACTTT
TRBV6-4	TRBJ1-6	-	-	CASKDSSYNSPLHF	TGTGCCAGCAAAGACAGCTCCTATAATTCACCCCTCCACTTT
TRBV5-1	TRBJ2-1	-	TRBD1	CASSLASGTGYNEQFF	TGCGCCAGCAGCTTGGCCAGTGGGACAGGGTACAATGAGCAGTTCTTC
TRBV7-2	TRBJ2-5	-	TRBD2	CASSLVWLAGGETQYF	TGTGCCAGCAGCTTAGTGTGGCTAGCTGGGGGGGAGACCCAATACTTC
TRBV28	TRBJ1-2	once	TRBD1	CASSPRDRDTYGYTF	TGTGCCAGCAGTCCCCGGGACAGGGACACCTATGGCTACACCTTC
TRBV4-1	TRBJ2-1	-	TRBD2	CASSQDSSGGGSFYNEQFF	TGCGCCAGCAGCCAAGATTCTAGCGGGGGGGGGAGCTTCTACAATGAGCAGTTCTTC
TRBV11-2	TRBJ2-7	-	TRBD2	CASSPVASGMPYEQYF	TGTGCCAGCAGCCCAGTTGCTAGCGGGATGCCCTACGAGCAGTACTTC
TRBV11-2	TRBJ2-5	-	-	CASSSNRDWQETQYF	TGTGCCAGCAGCTCCAACCGAGACTGGCAAGAGACCCAGTACTTC
TRBV2	TRBJ2-2	-	-	CASRLASVTGELFF	TGTGCCAGCAGGTTAGCGTCAGTCACCGGGGAGCTGTTTTTT
TRBV2	TRBJ2-7	-	TRBD2	CASSEGSGSGEQYF	TGTGCCAGCAGTGAGGGGAGCGGGAGCGGCGAGCAGTACTTC
TRBV4-3	TRBJ2-5	once	-	CASSQVGGAASQTQYF	TGCGCCAGCAGCCAAGTTGGAGGGGCCGCGAGTCAGACCCAGTACTTC
TRBV19	TRBJ2-1	-	TRBD2	CASTLTTSGSWEQFF	TGTGCCAGTACCCTGACTACTAGCGGGAGCTGGGAGCAGTTCTTC
TRBV27	TRBJ1-6	once	TRBD1	CASGLAGTVNSPLHF	TGTGCCAGCGGCTTAGCCGGGACAGTAAATTCACCCCTCCACTTT
TRBV10-3	TRBJ2-7	once	-	CAISGTGLYEQYF	TGTGCCATCAGTGGAACGGGGCTCTACGAGCAGTACTTC
TRBV18	TRBJ1-2	-	-	CASSLDQSGGYTF	TGTGCCAGCTCACTGGATCAATCGGGTGGCTACACCTTC
TRBV19	TRBJ1-5	once	TRBD1	CASTLQGAWNQPQHF	TGTGCCAGTACCTTACAGGGGGCGTGGAATCAGCCCCAGCATTTT
TRBV5-4	TRBJ2-5	medium-sized	-	CASSLGSGTRSQETQYF	TGTGCCAGCAGCTTGGGCTCCGGGACACGAAGCCAAGAGACCCAGTACTTC
TRBV6-5	TRBJ1-5	-	-	CASKQGMGNQPQHF	TGTGCCAGCAAGCAGGGTATGGGGAATCAGCCCCAGCATTTT
TRBV19	TRBJ2-2	-	TRBD1	CASSTAGTANTGELFF	TGTGCCAGTAGTACCGCCGGGACAGCGAACACCGGGGAGCTGTTTTTT
TRBV19	TRBJ2-5	once	TRBD1	CASSDTGGRETQYF	TGTGCCAGTAGTGACACAGGGGGCAGAGAGACCCAGTACTTC
TRBV7-9	TRBJ1-1	few	-	CASSDSGYTEAFF	TGTGCCAGCAGCGACTCAGGGTACACTGAAGCTTTCTTT
TRBV7-2	TRBJ2-7	-	TRBD1	CASSLGDRFYEQYF	TGTGCCAGCAGCTTAGGGGACAGGTTCTACGAGCAGTACTTC
TRBV25-1	TRBJ2-7	-	-	CASSGTYEQYF	TGTGCCAGCAGTGGAACCTACGAGCAGTACTTC
TRBV7-9	TRBJ1-4	-	-	CASSRQPNEKLFF	TGTGCCAGCAGCCGACAGCCTAATGAAAAACTGTTTTTT
TRBV10-3	TRBJ2-7	-	-	CAISGVGADEQYF	TGTGCCATCAGTGGGGTAGGGGCGGACGAGCAGTACTTC
TRBV19	TRBJ2-3	medium-sized	TRBD2	CASSPVGGTNAATQYF	TGTGCCAGTAGTCCCGTGGGGGGGACTAACGCTGCTACGCAGTATTTT
TRBV30	TRBJ2-7	-	TRBD2	CAWSPLAGAHYEQYF	TGTGCCTGGAGTCCACTAGCGGGAGCGCACTACGAGCAGTACTTC
TRBV5-4	TRBJ1-2	-	-	CASSQAPGYYGYTF	TGCGCCAGCAGCCAAGCGCCAGGTTACTATGGCTACACCTTC